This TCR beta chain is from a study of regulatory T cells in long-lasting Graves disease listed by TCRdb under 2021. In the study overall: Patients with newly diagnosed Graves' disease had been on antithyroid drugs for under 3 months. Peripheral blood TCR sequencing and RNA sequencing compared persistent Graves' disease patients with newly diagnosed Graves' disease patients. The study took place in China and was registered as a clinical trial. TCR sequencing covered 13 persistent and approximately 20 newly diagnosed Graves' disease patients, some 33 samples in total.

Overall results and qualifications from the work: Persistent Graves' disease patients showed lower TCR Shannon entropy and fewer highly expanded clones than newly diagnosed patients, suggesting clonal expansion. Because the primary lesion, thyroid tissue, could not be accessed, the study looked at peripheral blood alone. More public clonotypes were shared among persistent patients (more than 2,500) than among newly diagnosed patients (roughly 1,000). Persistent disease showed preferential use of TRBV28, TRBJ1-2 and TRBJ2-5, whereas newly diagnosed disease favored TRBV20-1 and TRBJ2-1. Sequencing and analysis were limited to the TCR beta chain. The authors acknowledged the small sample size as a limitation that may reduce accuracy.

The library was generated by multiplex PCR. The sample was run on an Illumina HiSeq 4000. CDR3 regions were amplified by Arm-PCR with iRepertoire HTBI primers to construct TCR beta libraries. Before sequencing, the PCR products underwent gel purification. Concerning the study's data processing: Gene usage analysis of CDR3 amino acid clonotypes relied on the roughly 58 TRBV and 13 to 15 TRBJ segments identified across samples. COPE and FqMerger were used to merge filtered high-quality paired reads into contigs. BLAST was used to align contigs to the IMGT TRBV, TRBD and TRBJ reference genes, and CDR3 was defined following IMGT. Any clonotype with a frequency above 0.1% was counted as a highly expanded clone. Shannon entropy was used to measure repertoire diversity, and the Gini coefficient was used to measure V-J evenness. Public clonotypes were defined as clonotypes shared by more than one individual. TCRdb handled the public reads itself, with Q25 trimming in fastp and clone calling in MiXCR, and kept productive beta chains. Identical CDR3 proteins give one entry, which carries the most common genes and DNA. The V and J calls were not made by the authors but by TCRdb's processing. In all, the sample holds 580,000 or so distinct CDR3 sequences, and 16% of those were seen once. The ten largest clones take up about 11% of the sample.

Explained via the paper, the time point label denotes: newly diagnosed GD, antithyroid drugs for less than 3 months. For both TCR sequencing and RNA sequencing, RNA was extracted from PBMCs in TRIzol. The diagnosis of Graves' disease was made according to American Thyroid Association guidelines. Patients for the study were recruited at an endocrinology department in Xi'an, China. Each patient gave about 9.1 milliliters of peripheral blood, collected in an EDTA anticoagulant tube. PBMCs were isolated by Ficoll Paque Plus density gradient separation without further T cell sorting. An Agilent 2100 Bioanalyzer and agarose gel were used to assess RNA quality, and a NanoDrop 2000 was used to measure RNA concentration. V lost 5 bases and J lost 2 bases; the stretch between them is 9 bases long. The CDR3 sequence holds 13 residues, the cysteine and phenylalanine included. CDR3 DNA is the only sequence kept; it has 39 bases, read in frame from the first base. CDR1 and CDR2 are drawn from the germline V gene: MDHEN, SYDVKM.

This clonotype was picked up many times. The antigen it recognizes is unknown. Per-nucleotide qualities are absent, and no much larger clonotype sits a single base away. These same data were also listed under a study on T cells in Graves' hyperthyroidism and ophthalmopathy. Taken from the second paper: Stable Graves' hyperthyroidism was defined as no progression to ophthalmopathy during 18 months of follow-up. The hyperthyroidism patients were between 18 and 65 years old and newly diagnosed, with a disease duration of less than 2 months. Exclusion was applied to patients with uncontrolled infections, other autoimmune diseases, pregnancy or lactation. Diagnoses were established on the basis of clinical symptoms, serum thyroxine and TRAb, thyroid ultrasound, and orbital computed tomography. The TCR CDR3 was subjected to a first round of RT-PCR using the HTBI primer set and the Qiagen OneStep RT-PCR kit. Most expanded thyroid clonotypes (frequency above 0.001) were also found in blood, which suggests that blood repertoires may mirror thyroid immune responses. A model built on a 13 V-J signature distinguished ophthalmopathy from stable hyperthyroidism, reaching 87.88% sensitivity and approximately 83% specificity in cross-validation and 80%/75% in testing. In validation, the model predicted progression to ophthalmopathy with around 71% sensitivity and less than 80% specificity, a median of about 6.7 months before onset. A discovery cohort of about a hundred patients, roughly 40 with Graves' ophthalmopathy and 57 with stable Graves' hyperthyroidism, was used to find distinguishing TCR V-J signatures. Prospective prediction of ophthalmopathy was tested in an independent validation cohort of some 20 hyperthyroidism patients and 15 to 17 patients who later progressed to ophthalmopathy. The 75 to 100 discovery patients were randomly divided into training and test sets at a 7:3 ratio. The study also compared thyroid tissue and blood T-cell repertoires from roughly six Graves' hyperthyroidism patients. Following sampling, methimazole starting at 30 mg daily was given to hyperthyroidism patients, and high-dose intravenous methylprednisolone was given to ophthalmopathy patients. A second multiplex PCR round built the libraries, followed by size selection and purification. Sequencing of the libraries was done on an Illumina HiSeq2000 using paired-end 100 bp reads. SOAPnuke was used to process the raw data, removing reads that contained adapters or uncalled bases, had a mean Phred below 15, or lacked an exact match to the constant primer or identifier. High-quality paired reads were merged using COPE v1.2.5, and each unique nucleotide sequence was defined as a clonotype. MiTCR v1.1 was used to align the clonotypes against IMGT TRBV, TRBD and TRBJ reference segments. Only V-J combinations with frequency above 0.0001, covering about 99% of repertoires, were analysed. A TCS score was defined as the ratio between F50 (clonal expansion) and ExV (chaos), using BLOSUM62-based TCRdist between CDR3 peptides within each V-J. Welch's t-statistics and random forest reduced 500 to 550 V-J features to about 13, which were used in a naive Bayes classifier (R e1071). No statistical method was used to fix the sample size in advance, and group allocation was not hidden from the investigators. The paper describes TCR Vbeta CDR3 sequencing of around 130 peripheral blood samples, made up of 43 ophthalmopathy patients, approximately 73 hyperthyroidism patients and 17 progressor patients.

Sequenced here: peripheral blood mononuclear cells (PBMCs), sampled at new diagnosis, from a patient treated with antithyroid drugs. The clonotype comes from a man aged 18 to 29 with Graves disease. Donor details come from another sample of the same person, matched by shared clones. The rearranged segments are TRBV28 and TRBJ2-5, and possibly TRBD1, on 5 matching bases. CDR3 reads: CASSTTAQETQYF. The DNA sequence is TGTGCCAGCAGTACGACAGCTCAAGAGACCCAGTACTTC. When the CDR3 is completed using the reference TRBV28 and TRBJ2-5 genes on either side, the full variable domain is DVKVTQSSRYLVKRTGEKVFLECVQDMDHENMFWYRQDPGLGLRLIYFSYDVKMKEKGDIPEGYSVSREKKERFSLILESASTNQTSMYLCASSTTAQETQYFGPGTRLLVL.